The 23 T cell receptor beta chains below come from one sample, sequenced in a study of T-cell reconstitution after alpha-beta-depleted transplantation in children. Unique molecular identifiers were used to barcode this TCRbeta library. TCRdb itself ran the PCR reads through MiXCR, one entry per CDR3 protein. In the table there are around 680,000 distinct CDR3 sequences, approximately 16% of which are singletons. The sample here was PBMCs from the stem cell graft donor, taken from the stem cell graft. The source is a human donor who donated a stem cell graft to a child with acute myeloid leukemia.

There are a few counts of this clonotype. V is TRBV27 and J is TRBJ1-6; the D gene is possibly TRBD1 (5 bases). Trimming took off 6 bases at V and 3 bases at J, with 15 bases between the two ends. The germline gives CDR1 MNHEY, CDR2 SMNVEV (reference sequence). The CDR3 contains 16 residues. The CDR3 loop reads CASRSPGPLYNSPLHF. DNA for the CDR3: TGTGCCAGCAGGAGCCCAGGGCCCCTCTATAATTCACCCCTCCACTTT.

The CDR3 sequence is CASSIVIGQGMHEQYF. DNA of the CDR3: TGTGCCAGCAGCATCGTTATCGGACAGGGTATGCACGAGCAGTACTTC. The V and J genes are TRBV6-2 or TRBV6-3 and TRBJ2-7, with 8 bases lining up with TRBD1. This CDR3 region has 16 residues. V trimming: 6 bases; J trimming: 5 bases; junction bases outside the gene matches: 15. Germline CDR1 MNHEY, CDR2 SVGEGT.

This clonotype was seen ten or more times. The V call is TRBV7-2, the J call TRBJ2-1; 8 bases are shared with TRBD2. CDR3 length: 14 amino acids. V lost 6 bases and J lost 7; bases outside the gene matches: 8. Germline CDR1 and CDR2: SGHTA and FQGNSA. The CDR3 DNA sequence: TGTGCCAGCAGTCCGGGACTAGGACCGAATGAGCAGTTCTTC. Encoded protein: CASSPGLGPNEQFF.

The J gene is TRBJ2-5, the V gene TRBV12-3 or TRBV12-4, with TRBD1 as a possible D gene (7 bases). CDR3 length equals 14 residues. Trimming stripped 6 bases from V and 3 bases from J, with 14 bases between. In DNA form, the CDR3 reads TGTGCCAGCAGCCCAGGGGGGCCGGAAGAGACCCAGTACTTC. Translated: CASSPGGPEETQYF.

The rearrangement joins TRBV4-1 to TRBJ2-3; D may match TRBD1 or TRBD2 (5 bases each). The V gene's germline CDR1 is MGHRA and CDR2 YSYEKL. V was shortened by 5 bases and J by 0 bases, with 18 bases between the two germline ends. CDR3 size: 17 residues. CDR3 bases: TGCGCCAGCAGCTTCCTTGAGAGGGGCGCCAGCACAGATACGCAGTATTTT. Translation gives CASSFLERGASTDTQYF.

A few counts support this clonotype. The chain combines TRBV12-3 or TRBV12-4 with TRBJ2-1; 7 bases fit TRBD1. The V gene end was trimmed by 2 bases and the J gene end by 5 bases; junction bases not matched to a gene: 9. The CDR3 sequence is 16 residues long. The CDR3 loop reads CASSLPYRGLHNEQFF. CDR3 in DNA: TGTGCCAGCAGTTTACCCTACAGGGGTTTACACAATGAGCAGTTCTTC.

The J gene is TRBJ2-1, the V gene TRBV7-9, with TRBD2 matching over 10 bases. Germline V gives CDR1 SEHNR, CDR2 FQNEAQ (reference sequence). V shed 6 bases, J shed 4 bases, and the junction held 6 bases outside the gene matches. This CDR3 comprises 15 residues. For the CDR3, the DNA is TGTGCCAGCAGACAGCTAGCGGGGGCGTACAATGAGCAGTTCTTC. It codes for CASRQLAGAYNEQFF. The variable domain in full, with the rest retrieved from reference TRBV7-9 and TRBJ2-1, is DTGVSQNPRHKITKRGQNVTFRCDPISEHNRLYWYRQTLGQGPEFLTYFQNEAQLEKSRLLSDRFSAERPKGSFSTLEIQRTEQGDSAMYLCASRQLAGAYNEQFFGPGTRLTVL.

As for this clonotype: Since a much larger clone is just one base distant, this may be a read error. The chain recombines TRBV12-3 or TRBV12-4 with TRBJ1-1; D uncertain. Trimming removed 7 bases at V and 1 base at J, with 7 bases between. CDR3 length equals 12 residues. The CDR3 here is CASTRRNTEAFF. The CDR3 coding sequence is TGTGCCAGCACCCGGAGGAACACTGAAGCTTTCTTT.

There are many counts of this clonotype. V usage is TRBV20-1 and J usage is TRBJ2-7; D is undetermined. Germline loops: CDR1 DFQATT, CDR2 SNEGSKA (reference sequence). Trimming stripped 2 bases from V and 5 bases from J, with 10 bases between. This CDR3 comprises 12 residues. CDR3 coding DNA: TGCAGTGCTAGACCCCTGTTAAACGAGCAGTACTTC. This encodes CSARPLLNEQYF.

A few counts support this clonotype. This rearrangement joins TRBV7-2 to TRBJ2-3; 9 bases line up with TRBD1. The junction had 7 bases not matched to a gene; V was cut back by 5 bases and J by 1 base. The CDR3 spans 16 residues. Germline loops: CDR1 SGHTA, CDR2 FQGNSA. The CDR3 nucleotides read TGTGCCAGCAGCGTCGCACAGGGGGCGGGCACAGATACGCAGTATTTT. Its protein product is CASSVAQGAGTDTQYF.

Many counts were recorded for this clonotype. V is TRBV20-1 and J is TRBJ1-4; the match to TRBD1 covers 7 bases. Trimming took 2 bases from V and 7 from J; bases not matched to a gene: 4. Germline CDR1 DFQATT, CDR2 SNEGSKA (reference sequence). The CDR3 runs to 13 residues. CDR3 coding DNA: TGCAGTGCTAGAAGAGGGGGCGGTGAAAAACTGTTTTTT. Its translation: CSARRGGGEKLFF.

This sequence joins TRBV30 and TRBJ2-2, with D uncertain. V lost 2 bases, J lost 8 bases, and 12 bases lay in between. This CDR3 comprises 13 residues. CDR1 GTSNPN and CDR2 SVGIG come from the germline V gene (reference sequence). The CDR3, as DNA: TGTGCCTGGAGTCTTTGGAAGACGGGGGAGCTGTTTTTT. Protein sequence: CAWSLWKTGELFF.

There are many counts of this clonotype. The chain is built from TRBV20-1 and TRBJ1-6, with 7 bases lining up with TRBD1. The V gene's germline CDR1 is DFQATT and CDR2 SNEGSKA (reference sequence). The CDR3 totals 16 residues. The trim removed 6 bases at V and 4 bases at J, leaving 12 bases unmatched. The CDR3 DNA sequence: TGCAGTGCCCTCCTACAGGGGTTGAAGTATAATTCACCCCTCCACTTT. Translation: CSALLQGLKYNSPLHF.

This clonotype was counted at least ten times. The chain is built from TRBV6-2 or TRBV6-3 and TRBJ2-1; 8 nucleotides match TRBD2. J was trimmed by 4 bases and V by 9 bases; bases with no gene match: 8. Per the germline V gene, CDR1 is MNHEY and CDR2 is SVGEGT. The CDR3 consists of 14 residues. CDR3 bases: TGTGCCAGTGGCCGCTCGGGGGGGTACAATGAGCAGTTCTTC. Protein sequence: CASGRSGGYNEQFF.

V usage is TRBV21-1 and J usage is TRBJ2-7; TRBD1 is the table's D call, not checked against the DNA. TRBV21-1 is designated a pseudogene. The CDR3 loop spans 17 amino acids. This chain's CDR3 is CASSKGHPGQGAYEQYV. Here the CDR3 DNA reads TGTGCCAGCAGCAAAGGTCATCCGGGACAGGGGGCATACGAGCAGTACGTC.

A few counts support this clonotype. The chain couples TRBV7-9 to TRBJ2-1; D remains unclear. This CDR3 is 14 amino acids long. CDR1 is SEHNR and CDR2 is FQNEAQ in the germline V gene (reference sequence). V lost 1 base to trimming and J lost 5 bases, with 9 bases between them. The CDR3 bases are TGTGCCAGCAGCTTAGGCGTCTCTAACAATGAGCAGTTCTTC. It yields the protein CASSLGVSNNEQFF.

This clonotype came up many times. This chain links TRBV9 with TRBJ2-2; unclear D gene. The V end lost 0 bases, the J end lost 7 bases, and 4 bases lay between the germline ends. The germline V gene encodes CDR1 SGDLS and CDR2 YYNGEE. This CDR3 contains 12 residues. CDR3 residues: CASSVARGELFF. CDR3 nucleotide sequence: TGTGCCAGCAGCGTAGCCCGCGGGGAGCTGTTTTTT.

In the case of this clonotype: Given a much more abundant clone one base away, this may be a read error. The chain is built from TRBV20-1 and TRBJ1-4, with 7 bases fitting TRBD1. The J segment lost 4 bases and the V segment lost 0 bases, leaving 5 bases of the junction unmatched. The CDR3 is 15 residues long. Germline V gives CDR1 DFQATT, CDR2 SNEGSKA (reference sequence). As DNA, the CDR3 is TGCAGTGCTAGAGACGACAGGGCCCATAATGAAAAACTGTTTTTT. Protein product: CSARDDRAHNEKLFF.

This clonotype came up once. This may be a read error: a much more frequent sequence differs by one nucleotide. As the CDR3 is not closed by the conserved phenylalanine or tryptophan, this likely results from a read error. This sequence joins TRBV20-1 and TRBJ2-7, with a weak D call TRBD2 (7 bases). Germline loops: CDR1 DFQATT, CDR2 SNEGSKA (reference sequence). The germline V and J ends were trimmed by 1 base and 0 bases, with 13 bases remaining between them. The CDR3 covers 15 residues. The CDR3 DNA is TGCAGTGCTAGAGTATGGGGGGGCAGCTCCTACGAGCAGTACCTC. This gives the protein CSARVWGGSSYEQYL.

This clonotype was observed at least ten times. V is TRBV7-2 and J is TRBJ2-3; possible D gene TRBD2, 5 bases. Per germline, CDR1 SGHTA and CDR2 FQGNSA. V was trimmed by 5 bases and J by 9 bases, leaving 21 bases between them. CDR3 length: 15 amino acids. The CDR3 region has the DNA TGTGCCAGCAGCACCGACTATCAAGGACCCACCACGCAGTATTTT. Protein: CASSTDYQGPTTQYF. The complete variable domain, with remaining parts taken from reference TRBV7-2 and TRBJ2-3, reads GAGVSQSPSNKVTEKGKDVELRCDPISGHTALYWYRQSLGQGLEFLIYFQGNSAPDKSGLPSDRFSAERTGGSVSTLTIQRTQQEDSAVYLCASSTDYQGPTTQYFGPGTRLTVL.

V usage is TRBV27 and J usage is TRBJ1-1; D call uncertain. CDR1 is MNHEY, CDR2 SMNVEV, per germline (reference sequence). This CDR3 spans 17 amino acids. V was shortened by 3 bases and J by 0 bases, with 17 bases between the two germline ends. CDR3 sequence (DNA): TGTGCCAGCAGTTTTGTGCCCCCCGGAGGCCTGAACACTGAAGCTTTCTTT. It translates to CASSFVPPGGLNTEAFF.

This clonotype was counted at least ten times. The rearrangement uses TRBV7-2 and TRBJ1-2, with D possibly TRBD1 on 5 matching bases. The length of the CDR3 is 13 residues. The germline V gene has CDR1 SGHTA and CDR2 FQGNSA. The V end was cut by 5 bases, the J end by 8 bases, with 15 bases between. The DNA of the CDR3 is TGTGCCAGCAGCCCCCTCGGGACCGTAGGCTACACCTTC. Translation gives CASSPLGTVGYTF.

The chain joins TRBV11-3 to TRBJ1-1; possibly TRBD1 for D (5 bases). V was shortened by 5 bases and J by 3 bases, with 10 bases between the two germline ends. The germline gives CDR1 SGHNT, CDR2 YENEEA. This CDR3 comprises 13 residues. CDR3 DNA: TGTGCCAGCAGCCCAGGGATTTACACTGAAGCTTTCTTT. As protein: CASSPGIYTEAFF.